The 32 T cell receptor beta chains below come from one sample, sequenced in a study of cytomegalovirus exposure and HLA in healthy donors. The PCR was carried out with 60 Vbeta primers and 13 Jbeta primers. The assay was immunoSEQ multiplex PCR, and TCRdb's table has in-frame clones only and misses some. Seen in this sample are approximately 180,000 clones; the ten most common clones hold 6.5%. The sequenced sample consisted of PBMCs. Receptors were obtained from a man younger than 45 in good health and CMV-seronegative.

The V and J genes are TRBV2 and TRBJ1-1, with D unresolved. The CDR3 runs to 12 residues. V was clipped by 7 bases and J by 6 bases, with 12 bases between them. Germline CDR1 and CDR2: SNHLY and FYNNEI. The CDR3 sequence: CASTQPLSEAFF. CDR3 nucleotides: TGTGCCAGCACTCAACCACTCTCTGAAGCTTTCTTT.

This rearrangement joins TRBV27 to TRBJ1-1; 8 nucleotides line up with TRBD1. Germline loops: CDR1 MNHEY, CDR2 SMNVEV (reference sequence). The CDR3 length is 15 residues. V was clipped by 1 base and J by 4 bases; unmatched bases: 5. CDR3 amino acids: CASSLFRGQGTEAFF. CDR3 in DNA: TGTGCCAGCAGTTTATTCAGGGGGCAAGGCACTGAAGCTTTCTTT.

In DNA, the CDR3 is TGTGCCAGCTTTAAGGGGGAGACCCAGTACTTC. Protein: CASFKGETQYF. This chain links TRBV7-3 with TRBJ2-5; D may be TRBD1 (5 bases). The CDR3 covers 11 residues. CDR1 and CDR2 from the germline V gene are SGHTA and FQGTGA. V was shortened by 8 bases and J by 5 bases, with 9 bases between the two germline ends.

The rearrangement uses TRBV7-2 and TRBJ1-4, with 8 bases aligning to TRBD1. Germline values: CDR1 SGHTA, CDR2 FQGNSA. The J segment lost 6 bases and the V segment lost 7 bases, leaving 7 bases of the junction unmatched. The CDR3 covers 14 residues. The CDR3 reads CASNPRGQHEKLFF. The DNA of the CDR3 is TGTGCCAGCAATCCCAGGGGGCAGCATGAAAAACTGTTTTTT.

The CDR3 spells CAISVRERNGRYEQFF. The CDR3 nucleotides read TGTGCCATCAGTGTGAGGGAGCGCAATGGGAGGTATGAGCAGTTCTTC. The J gene is TRBJ2-1, the V gene TRBV10-3; weak D call: TRBD2 (6 bases). The V end was cut by 4 bases, the J end by 8 bases, with 21 bases between. Germline V gene sequence: CDR1 ENHRY, CDR2 SYGVKD. This CDR3 comprises 16 residues.

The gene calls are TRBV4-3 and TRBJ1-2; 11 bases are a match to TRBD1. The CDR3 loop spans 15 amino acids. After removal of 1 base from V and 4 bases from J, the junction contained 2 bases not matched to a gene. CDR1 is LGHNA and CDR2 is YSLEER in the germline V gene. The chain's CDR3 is CASSQGDRGIYGYTF. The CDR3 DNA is TGCGCCAGCAGCCAAGGGGACAGGGGGATCTATGGCTACACCTTC.

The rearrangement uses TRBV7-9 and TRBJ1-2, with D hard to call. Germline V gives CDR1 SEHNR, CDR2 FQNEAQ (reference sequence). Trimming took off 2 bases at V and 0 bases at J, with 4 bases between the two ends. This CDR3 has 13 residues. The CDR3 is CASSLQANYGYTF. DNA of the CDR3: TGTGCCAGCAGCTTACAGGCTAACTATGGCTACACCTTC.

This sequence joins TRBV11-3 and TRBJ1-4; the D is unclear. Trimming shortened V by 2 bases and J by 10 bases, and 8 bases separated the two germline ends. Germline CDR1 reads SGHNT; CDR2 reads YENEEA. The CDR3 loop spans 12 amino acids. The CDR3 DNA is TGTGCCAGCAGCTTAAACGAGGGAAAACTGTTTTTT. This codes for CASSLNEGKLFF.

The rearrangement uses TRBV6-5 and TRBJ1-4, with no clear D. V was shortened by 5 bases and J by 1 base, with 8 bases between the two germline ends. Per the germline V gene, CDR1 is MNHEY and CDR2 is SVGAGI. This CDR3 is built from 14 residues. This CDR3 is CASSARRTNEKLFF. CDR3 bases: TGTGCCAGCAGTGCGAGGAGAACTAATGAAAAACTGTTTTTT.

The CDR3 region is CASSLVDSGTEAFF. The CDR3 bases are TGTGCCAGCAGCTTAGTGGACAGCGGCACTGAAGCTTTCTTT. The rearrangement uses TRBV7-8 and TRBJ1-1; possibly TRBD1 for D (6 bases). CDR1 is SGHVS, CDR2 FQNEAQ, per germline. This CDR3 has 14 amino acids. Trimming left V 1 base short and J 4 bases short, with 10 bases between. Full variable domain (outside the CDR3, taken from reference TRBV7-8 and TRBJ1-1): GAGVSQSPRYKVAKRGQDVALRCDPISGHVSLFWYQQALGQGPEFLTYFQNEAQLDKSGLPSDRFFAERPEGSVSTLKIQRTQQEDSAVYLCASSLVDSGTEAFFGQGTRLTVV.

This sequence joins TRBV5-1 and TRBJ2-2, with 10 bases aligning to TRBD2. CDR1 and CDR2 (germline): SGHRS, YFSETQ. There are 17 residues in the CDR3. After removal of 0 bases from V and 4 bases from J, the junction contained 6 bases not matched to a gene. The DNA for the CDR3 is TGCGCCAGCAGCTTGGGTGGGACTAGCGTCTCCACCGGGGAGCTGTTTTTT. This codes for CASSLGGTSVSTGELFF.

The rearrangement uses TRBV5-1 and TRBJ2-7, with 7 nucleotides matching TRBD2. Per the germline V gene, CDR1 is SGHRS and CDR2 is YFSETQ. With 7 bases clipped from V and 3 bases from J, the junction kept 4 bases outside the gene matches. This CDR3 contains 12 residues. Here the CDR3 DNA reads TGCGCCAGCGCGGCGGGGGTCTACGAGCAGTACTTC. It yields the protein CASAAGVYEQYF.

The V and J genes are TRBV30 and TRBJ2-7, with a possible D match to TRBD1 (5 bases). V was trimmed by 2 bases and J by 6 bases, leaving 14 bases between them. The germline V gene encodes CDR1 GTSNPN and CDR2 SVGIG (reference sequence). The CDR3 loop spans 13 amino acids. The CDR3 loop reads CAWSPRDSSEQYF. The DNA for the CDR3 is TGTGCCTGGAGTCCACGTGACAGTTCCGAGCAGTACTTC.

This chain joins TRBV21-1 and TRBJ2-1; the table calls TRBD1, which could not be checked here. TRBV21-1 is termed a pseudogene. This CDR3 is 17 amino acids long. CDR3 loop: CASEIPKGQAAYNEQFF. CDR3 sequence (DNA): TGTGCCAGTGAAATACCCAAGGGACAGGCCGCCTACAATGAGCAGTTCTTC.

The CDR3 sequence: CASQTHRAFTSGNTIYF. For the CDR3, the DNA is TGTGCCAGCCAAACTCACAGGGCGTTTACCTCTGGAAACACCATATATTTT. V gene TRBV28 combines with J gene TRBJ1-3, with TRBD1 as a possible D gene (6 bases). CDR1 is MDHEN and CDR2 is SYDVKM in the germline V gene. Trimming removed 8 bases from V and 0 bases from J, with 20 bases in between. CDR3 length: 17 residues.

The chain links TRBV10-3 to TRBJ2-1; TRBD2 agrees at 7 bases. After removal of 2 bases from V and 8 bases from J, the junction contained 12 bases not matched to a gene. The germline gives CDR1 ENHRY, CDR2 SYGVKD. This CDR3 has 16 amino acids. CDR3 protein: CAISEPGLRGSHEQFF. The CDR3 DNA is TGTGCCATCAGTGAGCCGGGACTAAGGGGCAGCCATGAGCAGTTCTTC.

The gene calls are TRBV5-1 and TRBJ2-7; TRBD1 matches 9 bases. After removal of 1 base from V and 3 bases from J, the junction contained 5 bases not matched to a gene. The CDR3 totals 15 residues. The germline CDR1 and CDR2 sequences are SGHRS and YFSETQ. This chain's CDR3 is CASSLLGQGGYEQYF. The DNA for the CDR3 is TGCGCCAGCAGCTTGTTGGGACAGGGAGGCTACGAGCAGTACTTC.

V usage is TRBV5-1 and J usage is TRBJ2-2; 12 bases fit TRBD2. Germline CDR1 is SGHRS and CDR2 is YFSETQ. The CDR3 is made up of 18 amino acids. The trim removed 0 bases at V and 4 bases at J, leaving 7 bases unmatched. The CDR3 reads CASSLGSSGRASTGELFF. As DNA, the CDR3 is TGCGCCAGCAGCTTGGGATCTAGCGGGAGGGCAAGCACCGGGGAGCTGTTTTTT.

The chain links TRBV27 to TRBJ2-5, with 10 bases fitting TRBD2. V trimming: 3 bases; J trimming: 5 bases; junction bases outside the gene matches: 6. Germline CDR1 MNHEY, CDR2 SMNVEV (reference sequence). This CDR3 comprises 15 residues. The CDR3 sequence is CASSFLAGAGETQYF. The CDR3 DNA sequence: TGTGCCAGCAGTTTCCTAGCGGGAGCGGGGGAGACCCAGTACTTC.

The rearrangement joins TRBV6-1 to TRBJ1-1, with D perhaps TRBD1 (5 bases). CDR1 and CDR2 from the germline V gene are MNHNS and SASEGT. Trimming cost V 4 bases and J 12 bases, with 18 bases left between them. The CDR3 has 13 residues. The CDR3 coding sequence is TGTGCCAGCAGTGCAATCTCCGGGGGGGAAACTTTCTTT. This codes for CASSAISGGETFF.

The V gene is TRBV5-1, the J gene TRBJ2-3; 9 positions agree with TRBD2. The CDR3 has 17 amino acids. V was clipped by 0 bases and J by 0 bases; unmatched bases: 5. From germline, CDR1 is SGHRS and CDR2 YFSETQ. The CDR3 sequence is CASSLALAGPSTDTQYF. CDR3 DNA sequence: TGCGCCAGCAGCTTGGCCCTAGCGGGGCCTAGCACAGATACGCAGTATTTT.

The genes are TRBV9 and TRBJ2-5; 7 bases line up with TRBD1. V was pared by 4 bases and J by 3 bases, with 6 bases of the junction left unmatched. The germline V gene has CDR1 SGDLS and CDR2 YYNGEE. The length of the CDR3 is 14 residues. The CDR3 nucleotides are TGTGCCAGCAGCCCGGGACAGCTCAAAGAGACCCAGTACTTC. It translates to CASSPGQLKETQYF.

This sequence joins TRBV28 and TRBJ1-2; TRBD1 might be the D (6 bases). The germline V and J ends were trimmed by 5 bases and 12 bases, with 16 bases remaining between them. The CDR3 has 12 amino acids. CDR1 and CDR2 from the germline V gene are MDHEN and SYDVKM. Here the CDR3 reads CASSTTTGGHTF. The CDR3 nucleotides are TGTGCCAGCAGTACGACGACAGGAGGACACACCTTC.

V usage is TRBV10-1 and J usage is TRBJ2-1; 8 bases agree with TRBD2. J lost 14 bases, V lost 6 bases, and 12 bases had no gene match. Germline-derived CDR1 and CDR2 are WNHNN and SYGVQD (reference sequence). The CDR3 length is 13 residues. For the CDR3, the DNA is TGCGCCAGCAGCGCGACCCGAGCGGGAGCGGAGTTCTTC. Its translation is CASSATRAGAEFF.

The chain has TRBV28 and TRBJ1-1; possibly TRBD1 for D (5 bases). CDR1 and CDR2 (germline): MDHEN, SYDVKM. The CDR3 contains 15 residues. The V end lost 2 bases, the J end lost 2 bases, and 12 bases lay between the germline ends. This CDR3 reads CASSLRVTGNTEAFF. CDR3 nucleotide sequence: TGTGCCAGCAGTTTACGCGTTACAGGTAACACTGAAGCTTTCTTT.

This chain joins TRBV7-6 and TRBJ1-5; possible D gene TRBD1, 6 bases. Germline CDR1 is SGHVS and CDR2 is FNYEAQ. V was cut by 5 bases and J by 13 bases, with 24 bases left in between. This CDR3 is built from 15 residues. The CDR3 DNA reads TGTGCCAGCAGCGTAACCCGGGGGGCGGGCTCCCCTCAGCATTTT. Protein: CASSVTRGAGSPQHF.

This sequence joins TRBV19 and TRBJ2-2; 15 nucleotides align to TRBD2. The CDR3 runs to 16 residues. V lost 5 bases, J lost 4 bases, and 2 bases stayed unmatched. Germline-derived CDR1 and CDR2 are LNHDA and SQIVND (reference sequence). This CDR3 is CASSGLAGGLTGELFF. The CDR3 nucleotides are TGTGCCAGTAGTGGACTAGCGGGAGGGCTCACCGGGGAGCTGTTTTTT.

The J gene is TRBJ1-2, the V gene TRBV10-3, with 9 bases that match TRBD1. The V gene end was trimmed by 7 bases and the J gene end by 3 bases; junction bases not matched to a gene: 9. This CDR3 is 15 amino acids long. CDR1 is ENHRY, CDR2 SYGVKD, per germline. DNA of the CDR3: TGTGCCATCACCCTTGGGGACAGGGTTGACTATGGCTACACCTTC. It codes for CAITLGDRVDYGYTF.

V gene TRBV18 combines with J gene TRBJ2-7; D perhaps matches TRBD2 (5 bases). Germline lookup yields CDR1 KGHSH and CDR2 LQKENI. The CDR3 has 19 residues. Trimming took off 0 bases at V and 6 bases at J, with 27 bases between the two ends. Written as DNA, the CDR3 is TGTGCCAGCTCACCACCGAGGCTGGCTCGACACGGGGTATTTGGCGAGCAGTACTTC. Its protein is CASSPPRLARHGVFGEQYF.

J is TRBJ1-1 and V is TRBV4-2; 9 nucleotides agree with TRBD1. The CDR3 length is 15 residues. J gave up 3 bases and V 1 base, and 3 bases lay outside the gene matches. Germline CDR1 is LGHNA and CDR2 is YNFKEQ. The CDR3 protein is CASSQVQGAYTEAFF. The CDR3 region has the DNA TGTGCCAGCAGCCAAGTACAGGGGGCATACACTGAAGCTTTCTTT.

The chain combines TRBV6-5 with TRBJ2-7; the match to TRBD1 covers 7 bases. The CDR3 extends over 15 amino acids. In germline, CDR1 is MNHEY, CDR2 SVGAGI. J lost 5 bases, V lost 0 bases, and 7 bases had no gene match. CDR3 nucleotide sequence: TGTGCCAGCAGTTACTCCAGACAGGGTCGCCACGAGCAGTACTTC. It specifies CASSYSRQGRHEQYF.

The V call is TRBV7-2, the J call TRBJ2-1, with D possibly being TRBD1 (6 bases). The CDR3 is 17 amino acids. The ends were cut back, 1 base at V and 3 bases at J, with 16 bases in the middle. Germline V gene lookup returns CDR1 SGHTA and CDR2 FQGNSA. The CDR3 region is CASSLVAGTNSYNEQFF. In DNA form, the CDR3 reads TGTGCCAGCAGCTTAGTTGCCGGGACAAATAGCTACAATGAGCAGTTCTTC.